This T cell receptor beta chain was found in a study of regulatory T cells in long-lasting Graves disease. The overall study: Graves' patients, newly diagnosed, had taken antithyroid drugs under 3 months. Study results and limitations: Persistent patients shared 2,500 to 3,000 public clonotypes among themselves. Newly diagnosed patients shared fewer, at nearly 1,000. Segments TRBV28, TRBJ1-2 and TRBJ2-5 showed preferential usage in persistent disease.

This clonotype was detected ten times or more. Its specificity is unknown. Time point of the sample: newly diagnosed GD, antithyroid drugs for less than 3 months. PBMC RNA was the source of the TCR library. Germline loops: CDR1 DFQATT, CDR2 SNEGSKA (reference sequence). The V end was cut by 3 bases, the J end by 4 bases, with 15 bases between. This CDR3 is 15 amino acids long. Arm-PCR of CDR3 regions and iRepertoire HTBI primers were used to build TCR beta libraries. TCRdb analysed the multiplex PCR reads with MiXCR anew, one entry per CDR3 protein. The sample lists over 200,000 distinct CDR3 sequences; around 18% were seen once.

Sequencing was performed on peripheral blood mononuclear cells (PBMCs), taken at new diagnosis, from a patient treated with antithyroid drugs. The chain combines TRBV20-1 with TRBJ1-4, with D uncertain. This clonotype was sampled from a female donor with Graves disease. CDR3 DNA: TGCAGTGCTAGCCCTTTGTTATATGTTAATGAAAAACTGTTTTTT. Its translation is CSASPLLYVNEKLFF.